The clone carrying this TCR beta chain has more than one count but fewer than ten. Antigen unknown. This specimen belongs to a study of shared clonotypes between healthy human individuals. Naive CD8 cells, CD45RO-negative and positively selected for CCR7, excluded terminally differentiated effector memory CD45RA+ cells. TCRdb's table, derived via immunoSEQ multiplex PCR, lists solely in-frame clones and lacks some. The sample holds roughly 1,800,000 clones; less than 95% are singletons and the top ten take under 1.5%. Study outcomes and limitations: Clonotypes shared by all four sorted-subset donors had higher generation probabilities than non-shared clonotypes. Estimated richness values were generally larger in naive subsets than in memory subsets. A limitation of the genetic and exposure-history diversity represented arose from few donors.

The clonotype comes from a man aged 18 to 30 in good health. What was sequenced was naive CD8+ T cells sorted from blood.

CDR3 DNA: TGTGCCAGCAGGTCGCCGGGACTAGGTACCGGGGAGCTGTTTTTT. This gives the protein CASRSPGLGTGELFF. The chain links TRBV2 to TRBJ2-2; the match to TRBD2 covers 8 bases. The V gene end was trimmed by 6 bases and the J gene end by 5 bases; junction bases not matched to a gene: 8. This CDR3 spans 15 amino acids. Germline CDR1 is SNHLY and CDR2 is FYNNEI.